The source of this T cell receptor beta chain is a study of T-cell memory formation after mild COVID-19. The CDR3 extends over 16 amino acids. From germline, CDR1 is KGHDR and CDR2 SFDVKD. V lost 0 bases and J lost 5, with 15 bases in between. This clonotype was seen only a few times. TCRdb fed the 5' RACE reads into MiXCR, producing one record per CDR3 protein. The sample holds 350,000 to 500,000 distinct CDR3 sequences; less than 25% are singletons and the top ten take around 12%. The V and J genes are TRBV24-1 and TRBJ2-5, with D perhaps matching TRBD2 (6 bases). The origin of this receptor is an adult woman who had mild COVID-19 (a few samples of this study predate the infection). Cell type and time point are not known. The sample taken for sequencing was PBMCs or a T cell subset sorted from them (not recorded which). The CDR3 is CATSDLGKGRPETQYF. CDR3 sequence (DNA): TGTGCCACCAGTGATTTGGGCAAGGGGAGGCCGGAGACCCAGTACTTC.